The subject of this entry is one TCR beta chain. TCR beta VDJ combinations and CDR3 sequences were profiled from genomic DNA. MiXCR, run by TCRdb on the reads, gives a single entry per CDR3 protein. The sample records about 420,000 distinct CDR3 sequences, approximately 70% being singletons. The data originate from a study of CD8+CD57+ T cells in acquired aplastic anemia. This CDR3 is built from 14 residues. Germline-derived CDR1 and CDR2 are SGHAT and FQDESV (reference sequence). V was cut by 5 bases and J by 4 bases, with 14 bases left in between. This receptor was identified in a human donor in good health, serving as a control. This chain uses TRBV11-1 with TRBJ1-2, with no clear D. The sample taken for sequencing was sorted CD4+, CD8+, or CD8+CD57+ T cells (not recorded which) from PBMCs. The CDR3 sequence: CASSAPHLGYGYTF. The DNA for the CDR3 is TGTGCCAGCAGCGCCCCGCATCTTGGCTATGGCTACACCTTC.